This T cell receptor beta chain derives from a study of blood T cell repertoires in COVID-19. About the study: PBMCs, B-cell-depleted T cells, or T cells provided the cDNA or gDNA that made up the material.

The germline gives CDR1 SGHRS, CDR2 YFSETQ. V was clipped by 0 bases and J by 2 bases, with 12 bases between them. CDR3 size: 15 residues. Study processing details: The authors estimated nucleated cell counts from reference gene primer amplification. Produced via immunoSEQ multiplex PCR; TCRdb's table is partial and in-frame only. V, J and clone size were drawn from that table, and D and trimming were deduced from the DNA. Altogether fewer than 400,000 clones are present, roughly 86% being singletons, with the ten largest covering 2.5% to 3.5%. The V and J genes are TRBV5-1 and TRBJ2-7, with D possibly being TRBD2 (7 bases). This TCR came from a human donor in a cohort sampled during active COVID-19. The sequenced sample consisted of peripheral blood. The CDR3: CASSLGQGRAYEQYF. The CDR3 nucleotides read TGCGCCAGCAGCTTGGGTCAGGGGAGGGCCTACGAGCAGTACTTC.